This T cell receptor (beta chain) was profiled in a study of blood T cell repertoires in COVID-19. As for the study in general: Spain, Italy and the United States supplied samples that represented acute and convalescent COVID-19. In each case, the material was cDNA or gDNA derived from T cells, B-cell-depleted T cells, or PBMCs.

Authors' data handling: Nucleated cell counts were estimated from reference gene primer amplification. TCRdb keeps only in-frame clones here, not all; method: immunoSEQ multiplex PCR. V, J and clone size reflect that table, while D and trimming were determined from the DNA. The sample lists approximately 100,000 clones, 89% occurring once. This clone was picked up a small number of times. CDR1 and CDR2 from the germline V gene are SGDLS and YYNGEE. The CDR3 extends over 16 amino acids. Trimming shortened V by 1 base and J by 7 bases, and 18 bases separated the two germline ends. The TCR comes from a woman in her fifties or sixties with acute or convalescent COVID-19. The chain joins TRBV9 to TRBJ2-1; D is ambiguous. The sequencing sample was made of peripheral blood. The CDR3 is CASSVMVAPLSNEQFF. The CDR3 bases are TGTGCCAGCAGCGTAATGGTAGCCCCCTTATCTAATGAGCAGTTCTTC.